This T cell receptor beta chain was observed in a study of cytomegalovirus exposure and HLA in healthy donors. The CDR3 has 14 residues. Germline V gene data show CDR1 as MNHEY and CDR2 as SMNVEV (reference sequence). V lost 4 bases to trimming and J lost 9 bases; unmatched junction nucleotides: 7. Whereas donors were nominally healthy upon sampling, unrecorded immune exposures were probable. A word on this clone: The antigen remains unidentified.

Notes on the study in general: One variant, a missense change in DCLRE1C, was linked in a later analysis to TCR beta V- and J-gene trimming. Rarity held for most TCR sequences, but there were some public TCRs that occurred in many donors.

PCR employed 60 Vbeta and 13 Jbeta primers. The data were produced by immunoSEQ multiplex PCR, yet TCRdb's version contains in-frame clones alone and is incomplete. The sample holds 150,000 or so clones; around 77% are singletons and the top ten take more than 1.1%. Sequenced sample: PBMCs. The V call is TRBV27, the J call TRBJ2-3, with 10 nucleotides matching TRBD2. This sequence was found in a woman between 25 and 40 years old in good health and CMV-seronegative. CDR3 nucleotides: TGTGCCAGCAGTTCTCCCGGGACTAGCGAGACGCAGTATTTT. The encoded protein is CASSSPGTSETQYF.